This TCR beta chain was identified in a study of blood T cell repertoires in COVID-19. Trimming shortened V by 6 bases and J by 0 bases, and 15 bases separated the two germline ends. The CDR3 loop spans 15 amino acids. Germline V gene lookup returns CDR1 SGHTS and CDR2 YDEGEE. TCRdb keeps only in-frame clones here, not all; method: immunoSEQ multiplex PCR. The top ten hold about 5.2% of the sample, which has fewer than 400,000 clones, roughly 89% seen once. The gene calls are TRBV5-8 and TRBJ1-2; D gene uncertain. This receptor was obtained from a man aged 55-75 years who had recovered from COVID-19. The source material was PBMCs or T cells enriched from blood (not recorded which). The DNA of the CDR3 is TGTGCCAGCATTTCGGGAAGCGGACCTAACTATGGCTACACCTTC. Amino acid sequence: CASISGSGPNYGYTF.